This is a list of T cell receptor beta chains from one sample in a study of blood T cell repertoires in COVID-19. Measured with immunoSEQ multiplex PCR; TCRdb has only the in-frame clones, and not every one. This sample has around 300,000 clones, with around 91% found just once. What was sequenced was peripheral blood. Source of these receptors: a woman aged 35 to 49 with COVID-19, enrolled during active disease. The CDR3 runs from the conserved cysteine through the conserved F or W. Each record gives: D gene, CDR3 length, clone size, V gene, J gene, CDR3 protein, CDR3 DNA. A D gene is named only where the DNA matches it firmly. Where a row states a size, it is once, few, many or the class of an expanded clone; other rows omit it.

D gene: NA; CDR3 length: 15; clone size: NA; V gene: TRBV28; J gene: TRBJ1-5; CDR3 protein: CASSLLGAGNQPQHF; CDR3 DNA: TGTGCCAGCAGTTTATTAGGGGCGGGGAATCAGCCCCAGCATTTT
D gene: NA; CDR3 length: 15; clone size: NA; V gene: TRBV7-9; J gene: TRBJ1-4; CDR3 protein: CASSERQAFNEKLFF; CDR3 DNA: TGTGCCAGCAGCGAGAGACAGGCCTTTAATGAAAAACTGTTTTTT
D gene: TRBD1; CDR3 length: 12; clone size: NA; V gene: TRBV29-1; J gene: TRBJ2-7; CDR3 protein: CSVRTGTYEQYF; CDR3 DNA: TGCAGCGTCCGGACAGGGACCTACGAGCAGTACTTC
D gene: NA; CDR3 length: 12; clone size: NA; V gene: TRBV2; J gene: TRBJ2-7; CDR3 protein: CASIGGGWEQYF; CDR3 DNA: TGTGCCAGCATAGGGGGGGGCTGGGAGCAGTACTTC
D gene: NA; CDR3 length: 14; clone size: once; V gene: TRBV28; J gene: TRBJ1-5; CDR3 protein: CASSPWGGNQPQHF; CDR3 DNA: TGTGCCAGCAGCCCCTGGGGGGGCAATCAGCCCCAGCATTTT
D gene: TRBD1; CDR3 length: 16; clone size: NA; V gene: TRBV2; J gene: TRBJ1-2; CDR3 protein: CASTWDRGTTNYGYTF; CDR3 DNA: TGTGCCAGCACCTGGGACAGGGGCACAACTAACTATGGCTACACCTTC
D gene: TRBD1; CDR3 length: 12; clone size: NA; V gene: TRBV28; J gene: TRBJ1-2; CDR3 protein: CASSLSATGYTF; CDR3 DNA: TGTGCCAGCAGTTTATCAGCGACAGGGTACACCTTC
D gene: NA; CDR3 length: 13; clone size: few; V gene: TRBV24-1; J gene: TRBJ1-1; CDR3 protein: CATQGWGYTEAFF; CDR3 DNA: TGTGCCACACAGGGTTGGGGTTACACTGAAGCTTTCTTT
D gene: NA; CDR3 length: 13; clone size: NA; V gene: TRBV10-3; J gene: TRBJ1-1; CDR3 protein: CAISDRLNTEAFF; CDR3 DNA: TGTGCCATCAGTGACAGGCTTAACACTGAAGCTTTCTTT
D gene: TRBD1; CDR3 length: 18; clone size: NA; V gene: TRBV5-1; J gene: TRBJ1-3; CDR3 protein: CASSLAGGTGFSGNTIYF; CDR3 DNA: TGCGCCAGCAGCTTGGCCGGGGGGACAGGATTCTCTGGAAACACCATATATTTT
D gene: NA; CDR3 length: 18; clone size: NA; V gene: TRBV19; J gene: TRBJ1-4; CDR3 protein: CASSIRSGARGGREKLFF; CDR3 DNA: TGTGCCAGTAGTATAAGGTCCGGGGCGCGAGGAGGGCGTGAAAAACTGTTTTTT
D gene: NA; CDR3 length: 13; clone size: NA; V gene: TRBV6-5; J gene: TRBJ1-6; CDR3 protein: CASSYDSNSPLHF; CDR3 DNA: TGTGCCAGCAGTTATGACAGTAATTCACCCCTCCACTTT
D gene: NA; CDR3 length: 13; clone size: NA; V gene: TRBV5-1; J gene: TRBJ1-1; CDR3 protein: CASSLKRNTEAFF; CDR3 DNA: TGCGCCAGCAGCTTAAAGAGGAACACTGAAGCTTTCTTT
D gene: TRBD2; CDR3 length: 14; clone size: NA; V gene: TRBV7-2; J gene: TRBJ2-7; CDR3 protein: CASSSRTSSYEQYF; CDR3 DNA: TGTGCCAGCAGCTCCCGGACTAGTTCCTACGAGCAGTACTTC
D gene: NA; CDR3 length: 14; clone size: once; V gene: TRBV5-1; J gene: TRBJ2-2; CDR3 protein: CASSSPGGSGELFF; CDR3 DNA: TGCGCCAGCAGCTCCCCGGGGGGCTCCGGGGAGCTGTTTTTT
D gene: NA; CDR3 length: 14; clone size: NA; V gene: TRBV7-9; J gene: TRBJ2-1; CDR3 protein: CASRAGPTYNEQFF; CDR3 DNA: TGTGCCAGTAGGGCGGGACCGACCTACAATGAGCAGTTCTTC
D gene: NA; CDR3 length: 15; clone size: NA; V gene: TRBV7-2; J gene: TRBJ1-6; CDR3 protein: CASSEGVSYNSPLHF; CDR3 DNA: TGTGCCAGCAGCGAGGGGGTCTCCTATAATTCACCCCTCCACTTT
D gene: NA; CDR3 length: 15; clone size: NA; V gene: TRBV6-5; J gene: TRBJ1-2; CDR3 protein: CASSQTGSEYQGYTF; CDR3 DNA: TGTGCCAGCAGTCAAACAGGGAGTGAGTACCAGGGCTACACCTTC
D gene: TRBD2; CDR3 length: 16; clone size: few; V gene: TRBV4-2; J gene: TRBJ2-2; CDR3 protein: CASSQAGGRGFGELFF; CDR3 DNA: TGTGCCAGCAGCCAGGCGGGGGGACGAGGATTCGGGGAGCTGTTTTTT
D gene: NA; CDR3 length: 17; clone size: NA; V gene: TRBV7-3; J gene: TRBJ2-6; CDR3 protein: CASSFGQVNSGANVLTF; CDR3 DNA: TGTGCCAGCAGCTTTGGGCAGGTGAACTCTGGGGCCAACGTCCTGACTTTC
D gene: TRBD2; CDR3 length: 17; clone size: NA; V gene: TRBV18; J gene: TRBJ2-1; CDR3 protein: CASSPNLAGVGAEEQFF; CDR3 DNA: TGTGCCAGCTCACCAAATCTAGCGGGAGTTGGGGCTGAAGAGCAGTTCTTC
D gene: TRBD1; CDR3 length: 13; clone size: NA; V gene: TRBV6-5; J gene: TRBJ1-6; CDR3 protein: CASRGQGNSPLHF; CDR3 DNA: TGTGCCAGCCGAGGACAGGGGAATTCACCCCTCCACTTT
D gene: NA; CDR3 length: 14; clone size: once; V gene: TRBV11-2; J gene: TRBJ1-2; CDR3 protein: CASSTEATAFGYTF; CDR3 DNA: TGTGCCAGCAGCACGGAGGCCACAGCTTTTGGCTACACCTTC
D gene: TRBD1; CDR3 length: 15; clone size: NA; V gene: TRBV19; J gene: TRBJ1-2; CDR3 protein: CASTRDGQAGYGYTF; CDR3 DNA: TGTGCCAGTACACGGGACGGACAGGCTGGGTATGGCTACACCTTC